This T cell receptor beta chain was documented in a study of cytomegalovirus exposure and HLA in healthy donors. Regarding the study as a whole: As a later analysis showed, several of the most significant clusters appeared to be linked to common viral pathogens. An analysis was carried out later, and it reportedly showed fewer N-insertions in an Asian-associated ancestry cluster than the approximately 670-donor mean. As confirmed in vitro, a few CMV-associated chains were specific for CMV antigens.

Germline CDR1 reads KGHSH; CDR2 reads LQKENI. Trimming removed 0 bases from V and 7 bases from J; junction bases left unmatched: 2. This CDR3 is 15 amino acids long. Primers: 60 Vbeta forward and 13 Jbeta reverse. TCRdb keeps only in-frame clones here, not all; method: immunoSEQ multiplex PCR. Of 65,000 to 95,000 clones listed, 65% to 80% are singletons. Points on this clone: What it binds is unknown.

The chain couples TRBV18 to TRBJ1-4; 10 bases are a match to TRBD1. The clonotype originates from a man aged 70-80 years in good health and CMV-seronegative. Input material: PBMCs. CDR3 residues: CASSPPGTGAEKLFF. The DNA of the CDR3 is TGTGCCAGCTCACCACCGGGGACAGGGGCTGAAAAACTGTTTTTT.